This T cell receptor beta chain was identified in a study of blood T cell repertoires in COVID-19. About the study: COVID-19 samples from acute and convalescent phases originated in the United States, Italy and Spain.

Per the original methods: Scientists estimated how many nucleated cells there were by amplifying reference gene primers. TCRdb's table, derived via immunoSEQ multiplex PCR, lists solely in-frame clones and lacks some. That table is the source of V, J and clone size, and D and trimming were worked out from the DNA. The sample consists of 60,000 or so clones, roughly 80% of them appearing once. Trimming took 0 bases from V and 0 from J; bases not matched to a gene: 4. Germline CDR1 SGHKS, CDR2 YYEKEE (reference sequence). CDR3 length equals 16 residues. This clone was recorded a few times. The specimen was peripheral blood. The TCR comes from a human donor in a cohort sampled during active COVID-19. The chain uses TRBV5-5 and TRBJ2-3; 7 bases agree with TRBD1. CDR3 in DNA: TGTGCCAGCAGCTTGGTAGCAGGGGGAAGCACAGATACGCAGTATTTT. The encoded protein is CASSLVAGGSTDTQYF.